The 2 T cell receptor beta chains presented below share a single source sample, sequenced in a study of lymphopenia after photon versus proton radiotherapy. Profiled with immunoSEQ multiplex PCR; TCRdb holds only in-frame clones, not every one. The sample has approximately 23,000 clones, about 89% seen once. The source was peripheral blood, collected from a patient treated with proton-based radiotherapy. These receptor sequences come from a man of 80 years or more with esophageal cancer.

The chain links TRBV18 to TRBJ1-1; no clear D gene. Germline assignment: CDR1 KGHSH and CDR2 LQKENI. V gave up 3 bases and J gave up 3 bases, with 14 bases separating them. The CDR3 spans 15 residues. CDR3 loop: CASSPTRRDDTEAFF. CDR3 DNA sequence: TGTGCCAGCTCACCTACCCGGAGGGATGACACTGAAGCTTTCTTT.

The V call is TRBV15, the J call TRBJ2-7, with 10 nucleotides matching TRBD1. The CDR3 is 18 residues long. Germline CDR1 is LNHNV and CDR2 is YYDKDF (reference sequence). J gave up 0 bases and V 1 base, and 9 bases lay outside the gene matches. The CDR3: CATSRGPFRQGASYEQYF. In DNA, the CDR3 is TGTGCCACCAGCAGAGGGCCTTTTCGACAGGGGGCCTCCTACGAGCAGTACTTC.